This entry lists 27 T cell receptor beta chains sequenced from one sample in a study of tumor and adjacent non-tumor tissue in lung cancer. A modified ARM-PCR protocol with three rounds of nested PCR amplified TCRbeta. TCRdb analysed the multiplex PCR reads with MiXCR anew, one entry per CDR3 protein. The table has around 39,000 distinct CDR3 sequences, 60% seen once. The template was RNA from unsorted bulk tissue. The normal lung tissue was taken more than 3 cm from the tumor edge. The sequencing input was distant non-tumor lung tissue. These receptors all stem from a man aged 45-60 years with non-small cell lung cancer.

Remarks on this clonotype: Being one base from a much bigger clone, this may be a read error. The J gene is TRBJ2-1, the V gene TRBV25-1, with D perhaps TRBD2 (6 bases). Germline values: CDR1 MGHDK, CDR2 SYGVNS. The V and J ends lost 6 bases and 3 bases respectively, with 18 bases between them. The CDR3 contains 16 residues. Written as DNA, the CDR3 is TGTGCCAGCAGCCGACTAGTGGAAGATTACTACAATGAGCAGTTCTTC. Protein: CASSRLVEDYYNEQFF.

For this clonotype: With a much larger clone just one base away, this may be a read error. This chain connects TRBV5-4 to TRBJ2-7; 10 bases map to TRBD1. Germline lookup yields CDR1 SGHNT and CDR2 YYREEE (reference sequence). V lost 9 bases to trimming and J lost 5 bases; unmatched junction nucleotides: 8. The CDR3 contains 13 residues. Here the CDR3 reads CAIRDRGFHEQYF. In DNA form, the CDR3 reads TGTGCCATCCGGGACAGGGGATTCCACGAGCAGTACTTC.

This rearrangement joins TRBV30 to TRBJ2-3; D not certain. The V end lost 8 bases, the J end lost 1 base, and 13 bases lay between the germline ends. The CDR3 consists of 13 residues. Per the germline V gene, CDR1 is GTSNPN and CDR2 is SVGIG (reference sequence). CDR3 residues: CATIPSGTDTQYF. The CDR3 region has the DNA TGTGCCACCATACCCAGTGGCACAGATACGCAGTATTTT.

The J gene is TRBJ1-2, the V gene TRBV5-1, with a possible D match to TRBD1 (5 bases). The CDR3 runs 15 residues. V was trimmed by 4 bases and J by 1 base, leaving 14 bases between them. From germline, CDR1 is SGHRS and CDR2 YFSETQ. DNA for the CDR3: TGCGCCAGCAGCCCCGACAGTGCTGTTAACTATGGCTACACCTTC. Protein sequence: CASSPDSAVNYGYTF. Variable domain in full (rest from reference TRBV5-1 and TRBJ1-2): KAGVTQTPRYLIKTRGQQVTLSCSPISGHRSVSWYQQTPGQGLQFLFEYFSETQRNKGNFPGRFSGRQFSNSRSEMNVSTLELGDSALYLCASSPDSAVNYGYTFGSGTRLTVV.

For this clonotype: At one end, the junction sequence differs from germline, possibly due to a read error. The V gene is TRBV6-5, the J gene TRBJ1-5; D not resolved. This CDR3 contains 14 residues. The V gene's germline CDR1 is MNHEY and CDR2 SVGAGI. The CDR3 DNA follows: TGTGCCAGCAGCGACTGGGTCGGCAATCAGCCCCAGCACTTT. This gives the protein CASSDWVGNQPQHF.

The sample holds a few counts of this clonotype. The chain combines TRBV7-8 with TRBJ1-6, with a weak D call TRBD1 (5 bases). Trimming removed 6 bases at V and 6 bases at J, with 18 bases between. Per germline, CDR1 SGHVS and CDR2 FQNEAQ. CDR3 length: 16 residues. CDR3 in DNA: TGTGCCAGCAGTTCTCTCCAGGGATGGGTTAATTCACCCCTCCACTTT. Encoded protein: CASSSLQGWVNSPLHF. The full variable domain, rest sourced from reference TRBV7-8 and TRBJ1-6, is GAGVSQSPRYKVAKRGQDVALRCDPISGHVSLFWYQQALGQGPEFLTYFQNEAQLDKSGLPSDRFFAERPEGSVSTLKIQRTQQEDSAVYLCASSSLQGWVNSPLHFGNGTRLTVT.

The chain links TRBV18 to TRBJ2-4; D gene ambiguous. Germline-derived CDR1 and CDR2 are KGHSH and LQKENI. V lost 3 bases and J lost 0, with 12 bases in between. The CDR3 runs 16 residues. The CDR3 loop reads CASSPGLSGAKNIQYF. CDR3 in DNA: TGTGCCAGCTCACCCGGGTTATCGGGAGCCAAAAACATTCAGTACTTC. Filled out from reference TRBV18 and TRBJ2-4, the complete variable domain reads NAGVMQNPRHLVRRRGQEARLRCSPMKGHSHVYWYRQLPEEGLKFMVYLQKENIIDESGMPKERFSAEFPKEGPSILRIQQVVRGDSAAYFCASSPGLSGAKNIQYFGAGTRLSVL.

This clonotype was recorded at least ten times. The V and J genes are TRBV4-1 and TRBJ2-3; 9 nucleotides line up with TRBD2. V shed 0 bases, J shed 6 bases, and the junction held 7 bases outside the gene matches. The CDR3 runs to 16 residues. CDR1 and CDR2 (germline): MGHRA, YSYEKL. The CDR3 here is CASSQEPGLAVDTQYF. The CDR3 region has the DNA TGCGCCAGCAGCCAAGAACCGGGACTAGCAGTCGATACGCAGTATTTT.

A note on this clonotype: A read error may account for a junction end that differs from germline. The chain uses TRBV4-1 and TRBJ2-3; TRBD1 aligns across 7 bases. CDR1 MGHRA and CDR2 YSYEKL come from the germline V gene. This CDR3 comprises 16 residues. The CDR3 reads CASNQRDSFSTDTQYF. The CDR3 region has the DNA TGCGCCAGCAACCAAAGGGACAGTTTTAGCACAGATACGCAGTATTTT.

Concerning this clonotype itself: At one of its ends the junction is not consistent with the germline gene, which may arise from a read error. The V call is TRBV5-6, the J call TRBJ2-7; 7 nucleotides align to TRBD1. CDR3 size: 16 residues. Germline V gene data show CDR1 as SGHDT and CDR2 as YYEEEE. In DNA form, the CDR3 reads TGTGTCAGCAGCTCCATAATCCAGGACAGGACTTACGAGCAGTACTTC. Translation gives CVSSSIIQDRTYEQYF.

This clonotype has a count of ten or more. In nucleotides, the CDR3 is TGTGCCAGCAGTGAATACGGGGACACCGGGGAGCTGTTTTTT. It yields the protein CASSEYGDTGELFF. V and J are TRBV6-1 and TRBJ2-2; D is possibly TRBD2 (5 bases). There are 14 residues in the CDR3. The V and J ends lost 2 bases and 3 bases respectively, with 7 bases between them. Germline V gene data show CDR1 as MNHNS and CDR2 as SASEGT.

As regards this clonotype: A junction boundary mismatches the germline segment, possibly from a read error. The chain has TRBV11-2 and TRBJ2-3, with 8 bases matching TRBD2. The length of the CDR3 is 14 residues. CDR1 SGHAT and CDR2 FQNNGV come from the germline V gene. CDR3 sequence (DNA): TGTACCAGCAAACTGGCGGGAGGTGGTGATACGCAGTATTTT. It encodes CTSKLAGGGDTQYF.

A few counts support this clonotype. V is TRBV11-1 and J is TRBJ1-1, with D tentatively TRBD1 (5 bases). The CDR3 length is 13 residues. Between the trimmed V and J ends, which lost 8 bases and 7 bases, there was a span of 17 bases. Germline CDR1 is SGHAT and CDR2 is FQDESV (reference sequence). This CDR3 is CASGPGTGDEAFF. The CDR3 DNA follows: TGTGCCAGCGGCCCCGGAACGGGGGATGAAGCTTTCTTT.

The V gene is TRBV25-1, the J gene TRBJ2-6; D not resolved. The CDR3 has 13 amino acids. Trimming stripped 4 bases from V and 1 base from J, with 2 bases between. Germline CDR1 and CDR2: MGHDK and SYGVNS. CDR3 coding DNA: TGTGCCAGCAGTGGGTCTGGGGCCAACGTCCTGACTTTC. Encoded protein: CASSGSGANVLTF.

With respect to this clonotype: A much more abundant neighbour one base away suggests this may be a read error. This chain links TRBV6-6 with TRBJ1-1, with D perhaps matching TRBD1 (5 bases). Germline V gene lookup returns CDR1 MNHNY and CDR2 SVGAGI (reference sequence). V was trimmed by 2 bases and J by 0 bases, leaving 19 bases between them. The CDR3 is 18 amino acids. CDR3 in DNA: TGTGCCAGCAGTTACCACCCCCGGACAAGGCGCATGAACACTGAAGCTTTCTTT. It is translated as CASSYHPRTRRMNTEAFF.

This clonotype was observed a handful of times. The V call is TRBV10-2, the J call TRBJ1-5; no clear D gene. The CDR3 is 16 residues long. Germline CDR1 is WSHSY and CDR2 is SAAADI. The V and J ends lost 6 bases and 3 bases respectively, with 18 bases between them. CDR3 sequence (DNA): TGCGCCAGCAGCCCGGGCGGCCTAAGGAACAATCAGCCCCAGCATTTT. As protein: CASSPGGLRNNQPQHF.

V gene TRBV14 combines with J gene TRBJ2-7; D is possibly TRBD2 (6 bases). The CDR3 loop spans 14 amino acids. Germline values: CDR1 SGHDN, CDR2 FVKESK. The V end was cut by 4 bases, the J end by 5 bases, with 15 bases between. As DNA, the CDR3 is TGTGCCAGCAGCCGCGGGAACCGGTCCCACGAGCAGTACTTC. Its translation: CASSRGNRSHEQYF.

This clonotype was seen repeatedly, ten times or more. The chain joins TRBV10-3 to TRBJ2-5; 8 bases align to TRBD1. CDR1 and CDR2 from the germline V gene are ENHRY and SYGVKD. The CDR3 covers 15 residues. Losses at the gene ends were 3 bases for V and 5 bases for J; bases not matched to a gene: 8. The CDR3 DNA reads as TGTGCCATCAGTGAAAGCAACAGGGGGTTGGAGACCCAGTACTTC. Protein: CAISESNRGLETQYF.

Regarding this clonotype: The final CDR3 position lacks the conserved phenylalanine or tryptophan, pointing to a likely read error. The CDR3 DNA reads as TGTGCCAGCAGCACGAGGAGTTTGGGATTGAACACTGAAGCTTTCATT. It is translated as CASSTRSLGLNTEAFI. The chain couples TRBV7-9 to TRBJ1-1; unclear D gene. CDR1 SEHNR and CDR2 FQNEAQ come from the germline V gene (reference sequence). The CDR3 sequence is 16 residues long. Trimming removed 5 bases at V and 0 bases at J, with 16 bases between.

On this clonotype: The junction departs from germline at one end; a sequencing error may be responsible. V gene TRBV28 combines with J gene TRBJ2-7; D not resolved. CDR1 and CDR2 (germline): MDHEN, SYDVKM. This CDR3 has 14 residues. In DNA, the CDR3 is TGTGCCAGCAGTCTAATCCAGCGCTCCTGCGAGCAGTACTTC. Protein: CASSLIQRSCEQYF.

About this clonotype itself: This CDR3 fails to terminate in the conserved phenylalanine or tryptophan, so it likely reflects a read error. CDR3 loop: CSILQVTEAFL. The CDR3 DNA sequence: TGCAGCATTCTTCAGGTCACTGAAGCTTTCTTA. This chain joins TRBV29-1 and TRBJ1-1; D gene ambiguous. Germline lookup yields CDR1 SQVTM and CDR2 ANQGSEA. The CDR3 totals 11 residues. The V end lost 8 bases, the J end lost 4 bases, and 11 bases lay between the germline ends.

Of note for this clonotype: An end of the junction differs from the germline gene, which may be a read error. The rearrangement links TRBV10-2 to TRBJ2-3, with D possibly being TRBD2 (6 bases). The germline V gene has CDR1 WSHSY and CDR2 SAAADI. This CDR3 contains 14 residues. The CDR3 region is CARSEQGGGDTQYF. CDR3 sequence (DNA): TGCGCCAGAAGTGAGCAGGGAGGTGGAGATACGCAGTATTTT.

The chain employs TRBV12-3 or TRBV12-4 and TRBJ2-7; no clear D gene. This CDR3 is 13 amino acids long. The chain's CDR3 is CVISLKVTYEQYF. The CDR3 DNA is TGTGTCATCAGTCTCAAGGTTACTTACGAGCAGTACTTC.

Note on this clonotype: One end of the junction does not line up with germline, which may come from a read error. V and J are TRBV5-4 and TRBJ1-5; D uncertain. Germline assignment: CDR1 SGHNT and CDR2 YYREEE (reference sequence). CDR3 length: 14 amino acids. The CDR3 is CASSSAGGGRPRHF. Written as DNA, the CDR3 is TGTGCCAGCAGTTCTGCGGGTGGCGGTCGGCCCCGGCATTTT.

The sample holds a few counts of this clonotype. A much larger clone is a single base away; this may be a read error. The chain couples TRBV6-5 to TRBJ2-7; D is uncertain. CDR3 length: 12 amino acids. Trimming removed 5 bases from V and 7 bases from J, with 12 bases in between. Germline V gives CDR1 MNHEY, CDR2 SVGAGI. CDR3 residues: CASSMGQREQYF. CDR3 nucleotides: TGTGCCAGCAGTATGGGCCAGAGGGAGCAGTACTTC.

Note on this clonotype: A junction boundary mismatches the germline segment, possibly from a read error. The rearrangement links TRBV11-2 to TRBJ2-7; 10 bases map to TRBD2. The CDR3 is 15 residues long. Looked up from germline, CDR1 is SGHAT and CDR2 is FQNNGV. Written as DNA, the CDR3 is TGTGCCAGCAGCTCCCAGCGGGGGGGCCCCATCCAGCAGTATTTC. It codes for CASSSQRGGPIQQYF. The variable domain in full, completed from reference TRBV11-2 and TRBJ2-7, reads EAGVAQSPRYKIIEKRQSVAFWCNPISGHATLYWYQQILGQGPKLLIQFQNNGVVDDSQLPKDRFSAERLKGVDSTLKIQPAKLEDSAVYLCASSSQRGGPIQQYFGPGTRLTVT.

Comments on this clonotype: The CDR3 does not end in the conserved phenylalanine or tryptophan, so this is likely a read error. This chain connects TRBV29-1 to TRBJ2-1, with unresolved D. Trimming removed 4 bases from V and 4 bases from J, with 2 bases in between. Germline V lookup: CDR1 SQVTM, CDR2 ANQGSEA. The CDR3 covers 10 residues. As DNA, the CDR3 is TGCAGCGTTGGGTACAATGAGCAGTTCTAT. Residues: CSVGYNEQFY.